Described below is a single T cell receptor (beta chain) sequence and its context. Its antigen is as yet unknown. Naive CD8 cells, CD45RO-negative and positively selected for CCR7, excluded terminally differentiated effector memory CD45RA+ cells. Caucasian adults residing in Nashville, Tennessee made up all the donors. This record belongs to a study of shared clonotypes between healthy human individuals. Study-wide context: Researchers assigned three CD4 naive, three CD4 memory, two CD8 naive and one CD8 memory plate to each donor. Study outcomes and limitations: With several donors compared, approximately 5% of naive CD4 clonotypes were shared. Richness estimates generally favored naive over memory subsets.

TCRdb keeps only in-frame clones here, not all; method: immunoSEQ multiplex PCR. The sample contains hundreds of thousands of clones, roughly 98% of which appear only once. Germline V lookup: CDR1 SGHTA, CDR2 FQGTGA. The ends lost 3 bases at V and 8 bases at J; junction bases unmatched: 8. This CDR3 is 15 amino acids long. Sequencing input: naive CD8+ T cells sorted from blood. This chain uses TRBV7-3 with TRBJ2-1, with TRBD2 identical over 9 bases. The sequence was collected from a man younger than 40 in good health. Written as DNA, the CDR3 is TGTGCCAGCAGCTTTATGGCGGGAGGGCGGGATGAGCAGTTCTTC. This sequence encodes CASSFMAGGRDEQFF.